The rows below give T cell receptor beta chains drawn from one sample of a study of read filtering for tumor transcriptome and immune sequencing. TCRdb itself ran the reads through MiXCR, one entry per CDR3 protein. The data hold around 23,000 distinct CDR3 sequences, with approximately 23% observed a single time. Sequencing was performed on a population of CD138-negative cells sorted from bone marrow. These receptors were collected from a donor aged 40 or over with multiple myeloma. The CDR3 runs from the conserved cysteine through the conserved F or W. A D gene is named only where the DNA matches it firmly. Clone sizes are given selectively: once, few, many, or a class where the clone is expanded.

TRBV20-1,TRBJ2-1,.,14,.,TGCAGTGCTAGAGTACAGGGTTCCTACAATGAGCAGTTCTTC,CSARVQGSYNEQFF
TRBV5-1,TRBJ2-5,many,13,.,TGCGCCAGCAGCGGTGTGGTACAAGAGACCCAGTACTTC,CASSGVVQETQYF
TRBV20-1,TRBJ1-5,many,14,TRBD1,TGCAGTGCTAGAGCGGGACAGAGTAATCAGCCCCAGCATTTT,CSARAGQSNQPQHF
TRBV29-1,TRBJ2-6,many,13,.,TGCAGCGTTGTTCTGGGGGGGGCCAACGTCCTGACTTTC,CSVVLGGANVLTF
TRBV12-3/TRBV12-4,TRBJ2-5,many,13,.,TGTGCCAGCAGTTTTGGCCGGGAGGAGACCCAGTACTTC,CASSFGREETQYF
TRBV7-9,TRBJ1-2,few,15,.,TGTGCCAGCAGCCTCAGGACAGCCGGAGGCTATGGCTACACCTTC,CASSLRTAGGYGYTF
TRBV4-1,TRBJ1-6,many,16,.,TGCGCCAGCAGCCAAGGAGGAGGGGGTATCAATTCACCCCTCCACTTT,CASSQGGGGINSPLHF
TRBV20-1,TRBJ2-5,many,12,TRBD2,TGCAGTGCTGAGAGACTAGCCGAGACCCAGTACTTC,CSAERLAETQYF
TRBV29-1,TRBJ1-2,.,14,.,TGCAGCGTTGAAGGGCCCAGGGCTAACTATGGCTACACCTTC,CSVEGPRANYGYTF
TRBV12-3/TRBV12-4,TRBJ1-4,many,15,TRBD1,TGTGCCAGCAGACCGGGACAGGGATCTAATGAAAAACTGTTTTTT,CASRPGQGSNEKLFF
TRBV29-1,TRBJ1-1,.,13,TRBD1,TGCGGCGTTGAAGTACAGGGGGCAGGTGAAGCTTTCTTT,CGVEVQGAGEAFF
TRBV7-2,TRBJ1-4,many,13,.,TGTGCCAGCAGGAGAGCCAGGGGTGAAAAACTGTTTTTT,CASRRARGEKLFF
TRBV9,TRBJ2-1,many,17,.,TGCGCCAGCAGCGTAGACCCCCCAGGGGCTCGCTACAATGAGCAGTTCTTC,CASSVDPPGARYNEQFF
TRBV12-3/TRBV12-4,TRBJ2-1,.,15,.,TGTGCCAGCAGTTCCCCGGGACTCCTGTACAATGAGCATTTCTTC,CASSSPGLLYNEHFF
TRBV7-2,TRBJ1-4,many,15,.,TGTGCCAGCAGCTTGTTGGGACAAGGTGGTGAAAAACTGTTTTTT,CASSLLGQGGEKLFF
TRBV20-1,TRBJ2-3,.,12,TRBD1,TGCAGTGCTTCGACAGGGACAGATACGCAGTATTTT,CSASTGTDTQYF
TRBV15,TRBJ1-1,few,14,TRBD1,TGTGCCACCAGCAGAGCGTCAGGGGGCACTGAAGCTTTCTTT,CATSRASGGTEAFF
TRBV4-1,TRBJ1-4,many,16,.,TGCGCCAGCAGCCAAGCCCTCGGGACAACGGGAGAAAAACTGTTTTTT,CASSQALGTTGEKLFF
TRBV7-2,TRBJ2-5,few,16,.,TGTGCCAGCAGCTTATCGACGGGGGCCGGCCAAGAGACCCAGTACTTC,CASSLSTGAGQETQYF
TRBV6-5,TRBJ1-1,many,11,.,TGTGCCAGCAGATACCGGGGTGAAGCTTTCTTT,CASRYRGEAFF
TRBV29-1,TRBJ1-1,many,9,.,TGCAGCGTTGAGACTGAAGCTTTCTTT,CSVETEAFF
TRBV20-1,TRBJ1-5,few,14,.,TGCAGTGCTGGGTCGGCTTCTCTCAATCAGCCCCAGCATTTT,CSAGSASLNQPQHF
TRBV5-1,TRBJ2-2,few,16,TRBD2,TGCGCCAGCAGCCCGGACGTAGCGGGGGTTACCGGGGAGCTGTTTTTT,CASSPDVAGVTGELFF
TRBV7-2,TRBJ2-5,few,16,TRBD2,TGTGCCAGCAGCTTAAGGCGGGGGGCCAACCAAGAGACCCAGTACTTC,CASSLRRGANQETQYF
TRBV7-9,TRBJ2-1,medium-sized,14,.,TGTGCCAGCAGCCCAGGGGCCCGATACAATGAGCAGTTCTTC,CASSPGARYNEQFF
TRBV6-5,TRBJ2-1,few,15,.,TGTGCCAGCAGTTACGCTTCCATCTCCTACAATGAGCAGTTCTTC,CASSYASISYNEQFF
TRBV29-1,TRBJ2-3,many,14,.,TGCAGCGTTGAAACCCAGGGAGGCACAGATACGCAGTATTTT,CSVETQGGTDTQYF